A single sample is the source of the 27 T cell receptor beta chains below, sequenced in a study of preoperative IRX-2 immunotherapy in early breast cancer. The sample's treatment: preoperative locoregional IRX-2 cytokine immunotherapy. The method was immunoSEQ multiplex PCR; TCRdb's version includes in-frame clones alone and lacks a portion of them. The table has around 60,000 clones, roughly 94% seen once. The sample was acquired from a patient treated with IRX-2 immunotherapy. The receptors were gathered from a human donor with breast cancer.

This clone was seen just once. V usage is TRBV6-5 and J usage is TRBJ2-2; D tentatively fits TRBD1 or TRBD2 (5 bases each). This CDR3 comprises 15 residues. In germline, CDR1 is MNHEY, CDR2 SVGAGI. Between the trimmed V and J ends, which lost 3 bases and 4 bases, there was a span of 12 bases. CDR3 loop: CASSYGGVVTGELFF. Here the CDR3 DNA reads TGTGCCAGCAGTTATGGGGGAGTAGTCACCGGGGAGCTGTTTTTT.

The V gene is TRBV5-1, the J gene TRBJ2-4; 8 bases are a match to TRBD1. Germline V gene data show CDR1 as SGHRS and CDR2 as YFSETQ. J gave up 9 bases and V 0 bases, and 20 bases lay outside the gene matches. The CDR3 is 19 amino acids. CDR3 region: CASSLAPPLNRGFPGIQYF. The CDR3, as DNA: TGCGCCAGCAGCTTGGCGCCTCCGCTGAACAGGGGGTTCCCAGGCATTCAGTACTTC.

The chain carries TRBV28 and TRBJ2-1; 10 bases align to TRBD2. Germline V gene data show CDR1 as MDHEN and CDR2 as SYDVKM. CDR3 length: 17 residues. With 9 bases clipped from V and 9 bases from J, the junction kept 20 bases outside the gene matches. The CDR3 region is CASWGSGRAQSLGEQFF. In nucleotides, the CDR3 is TGTGCCAGTTGGGGGAGCGGGAGGGCCCAGTCCTTGGGTGAGCAGTTCTTC.

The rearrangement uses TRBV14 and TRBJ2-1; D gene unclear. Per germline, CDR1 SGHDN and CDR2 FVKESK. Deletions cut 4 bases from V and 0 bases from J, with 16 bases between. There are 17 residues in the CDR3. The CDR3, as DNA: TGTGCCAGCAGCCCTGGGCCAGACTCGCGCTCCTACAATGAGCAGTTCTTC. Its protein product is CASSPGPDSRSYNEQFF.

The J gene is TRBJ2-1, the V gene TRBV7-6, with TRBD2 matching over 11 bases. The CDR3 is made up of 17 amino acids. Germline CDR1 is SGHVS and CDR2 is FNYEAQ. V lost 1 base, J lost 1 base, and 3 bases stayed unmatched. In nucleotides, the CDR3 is TGTGCCAGCAGCTTAGTGACTAGCGGGATTTCCTACAATGAGCAGTTCTTC. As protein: CASSLVTSGISYNEQFF.

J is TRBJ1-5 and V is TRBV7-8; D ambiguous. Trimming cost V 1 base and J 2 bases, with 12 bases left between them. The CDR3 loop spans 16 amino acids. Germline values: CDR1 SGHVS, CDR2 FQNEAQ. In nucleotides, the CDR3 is TGTGCCAGCAGCTTAGTCGTCGGCACAGGCAATCAGCCCCAGCATTTT. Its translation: CASSLVVGTGNQPQHF.

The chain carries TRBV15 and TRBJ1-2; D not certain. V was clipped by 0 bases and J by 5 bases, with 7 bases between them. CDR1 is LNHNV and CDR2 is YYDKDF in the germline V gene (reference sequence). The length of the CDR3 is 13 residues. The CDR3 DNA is TGTGCCACCAGCAGAGATAGCCTGTATGGCTACACCTTC. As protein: CATSRDSLYGYTF.

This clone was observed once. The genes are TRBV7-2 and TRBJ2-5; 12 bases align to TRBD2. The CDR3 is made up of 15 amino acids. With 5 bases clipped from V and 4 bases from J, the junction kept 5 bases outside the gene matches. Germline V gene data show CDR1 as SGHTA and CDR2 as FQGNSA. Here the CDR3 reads CASSKGLAGTETQYF. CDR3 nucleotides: TGTGCCAGCAGCAAAGGACTAGCGGGGACAGAGACCCAGTACTTC.

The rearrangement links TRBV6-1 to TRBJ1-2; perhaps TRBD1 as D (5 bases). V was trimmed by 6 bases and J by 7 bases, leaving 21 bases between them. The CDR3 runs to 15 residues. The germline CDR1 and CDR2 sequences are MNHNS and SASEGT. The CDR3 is CASRGRLGPDGGYTF. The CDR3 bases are TGTGCCAGCAGGGGGCGATTGGGGCCTGATGGTGGCTACACCTTC.

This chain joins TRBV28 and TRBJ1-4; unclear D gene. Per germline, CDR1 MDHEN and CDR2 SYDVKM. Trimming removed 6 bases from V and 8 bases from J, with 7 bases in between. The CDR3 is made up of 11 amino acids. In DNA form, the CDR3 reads TGTGCCAGCAGGGGAGGAGAAAAACTGTTTTTT. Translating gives CASRGGEKLFF.

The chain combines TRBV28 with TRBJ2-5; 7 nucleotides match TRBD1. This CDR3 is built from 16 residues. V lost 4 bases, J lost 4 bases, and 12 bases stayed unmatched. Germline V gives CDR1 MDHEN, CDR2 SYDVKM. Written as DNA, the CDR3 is TGTGCCAGCAGTTCCCTCTCTACAGGGGAACGAGAGACCCAGTACTTC. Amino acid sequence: CASSSLSTGERETQYF. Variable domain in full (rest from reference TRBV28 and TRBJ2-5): DVKVTQSSRYLVKRTGEKVFLECVQDMDHENMFWYRQDPGLGLRLIYFSYDVKMKEKGDIPEGYSVSREKKERFSLILESASTNQTSMYLCASSSLSTGERETQYFGPGTRLLVL.

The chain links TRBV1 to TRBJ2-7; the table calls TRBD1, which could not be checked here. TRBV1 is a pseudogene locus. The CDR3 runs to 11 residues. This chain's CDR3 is CTLTKPGEQYF. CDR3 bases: TGCACCCTCACCAAACCAGGCGAGCAGTACTTC.

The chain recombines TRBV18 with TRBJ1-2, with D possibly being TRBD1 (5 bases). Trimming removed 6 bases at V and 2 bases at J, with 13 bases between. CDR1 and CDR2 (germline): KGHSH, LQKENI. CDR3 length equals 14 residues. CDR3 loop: CASSNVGGNYGYTF. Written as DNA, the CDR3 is TGTGCCAGCTCTAACGTCGGGGGGAACTATGGCTACACCTTC. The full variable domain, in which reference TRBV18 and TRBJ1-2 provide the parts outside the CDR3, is NAGVMQNPRHLVRRRGQEARLRCSPMKGHSHVYWYRQLPEEGLKFMVYLQKENIIDESGMPKERFSAEFPKEGPSILRIQQVVRGDSAAYFCASSNVGGNYGYTFGSGTRLTVV.

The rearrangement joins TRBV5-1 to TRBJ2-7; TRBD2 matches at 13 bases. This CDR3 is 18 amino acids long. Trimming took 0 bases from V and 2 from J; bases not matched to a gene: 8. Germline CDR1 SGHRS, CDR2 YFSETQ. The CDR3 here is CASSLGSTSGRSAYEQYF. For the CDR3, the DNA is TGCGCCAGCAGCTTGGGTTCGACTAGCGGGAGGTCCGCCTACGAGCAGTACTTC.

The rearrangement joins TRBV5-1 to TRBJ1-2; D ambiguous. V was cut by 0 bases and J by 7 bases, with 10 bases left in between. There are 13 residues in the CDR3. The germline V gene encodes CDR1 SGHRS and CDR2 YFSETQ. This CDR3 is CASSLAYGVGYTF. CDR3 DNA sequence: TGCGCCAGCAGCTTGGCCTATGGGGTTGGCTACACCTTC.

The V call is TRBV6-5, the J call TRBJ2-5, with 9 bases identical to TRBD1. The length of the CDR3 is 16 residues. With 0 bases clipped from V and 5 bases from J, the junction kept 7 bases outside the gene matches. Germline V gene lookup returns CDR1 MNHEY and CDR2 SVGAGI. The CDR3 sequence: CASSYSGTGLLETQYF. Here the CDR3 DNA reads TGTGCCAGCAGTTACTCAGGGACAGGGCTCTTGGAGACCCAGTACTTC.

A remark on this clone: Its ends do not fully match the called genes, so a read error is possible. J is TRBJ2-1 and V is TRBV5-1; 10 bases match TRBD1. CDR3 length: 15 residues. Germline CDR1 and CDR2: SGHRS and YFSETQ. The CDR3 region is CASNLWGTGENEQFF. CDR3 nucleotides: TGCGCCAGCAACTTGTGGGGGACAGGGGAGAATGAGCAGTTCTTC. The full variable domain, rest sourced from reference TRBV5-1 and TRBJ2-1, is KAGVTQTPRYLIKTRGQQVTLSCSPISGHRSVSWYQQTPGQGLQFLFEYFSETQRNKGNFPGRFSGRQFSNSRSEMNVSTLELGDSALYLCASNLWGTGENEQFFGPGTRLTVL.

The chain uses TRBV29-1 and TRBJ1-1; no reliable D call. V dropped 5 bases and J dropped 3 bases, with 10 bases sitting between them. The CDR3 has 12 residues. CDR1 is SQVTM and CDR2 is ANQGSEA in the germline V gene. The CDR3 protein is CSVIGVDTEAFF. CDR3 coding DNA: TGCAGCGTTATTGGGGTGGACACTGAAGCTTTCTTT.

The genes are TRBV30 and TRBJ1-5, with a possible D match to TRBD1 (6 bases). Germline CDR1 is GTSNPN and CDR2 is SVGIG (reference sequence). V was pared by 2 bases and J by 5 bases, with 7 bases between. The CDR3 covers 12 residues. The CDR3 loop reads CAWSRGDQPQHF. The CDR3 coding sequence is TGTGCCTGGAGTAGGGGGGATCAGCCCCAGCATTTT.

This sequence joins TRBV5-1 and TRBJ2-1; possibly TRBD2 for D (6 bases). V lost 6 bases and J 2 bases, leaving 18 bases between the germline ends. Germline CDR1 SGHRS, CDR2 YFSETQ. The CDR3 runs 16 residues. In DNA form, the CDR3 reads TGCGCCAGCAATCGATTTGGGACTGGAACCTACAATGAGCAGTTCTTC. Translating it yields CASNRFGTGTYNEQFF.

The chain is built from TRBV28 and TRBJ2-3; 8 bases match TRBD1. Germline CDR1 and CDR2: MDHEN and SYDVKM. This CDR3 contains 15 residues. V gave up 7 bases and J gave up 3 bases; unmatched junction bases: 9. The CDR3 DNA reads TGTGCCAGCACCAGACAGGGGCGAACAACAGATACGCAGTATTTT. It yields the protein CASTRQGRTTDTQYF. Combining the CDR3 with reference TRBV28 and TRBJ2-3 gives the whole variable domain DVKVTQSSRYLVKRTGEKVFLECVQDMDHENMFWYRQDPGLGLRLIYFSYDVKMKEKGDIPEGYSVSREKKERFSLILESASTNQTSMYLCASTRQGRTTDTQYFGPGTRLTVL.

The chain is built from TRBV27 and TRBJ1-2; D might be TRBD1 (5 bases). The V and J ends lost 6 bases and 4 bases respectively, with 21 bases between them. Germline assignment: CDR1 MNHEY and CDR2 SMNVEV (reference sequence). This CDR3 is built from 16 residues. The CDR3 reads CASSPSGGLSVYGYTF. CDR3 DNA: TGTGCCAGCAGCCCGTCTGGGGGTCTTAGTGTCTATGGCTACACCTTC.

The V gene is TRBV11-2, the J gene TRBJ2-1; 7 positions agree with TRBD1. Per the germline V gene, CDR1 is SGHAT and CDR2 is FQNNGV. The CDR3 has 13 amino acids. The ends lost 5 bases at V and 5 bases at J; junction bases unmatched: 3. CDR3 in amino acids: CASSQGQNNEQFF. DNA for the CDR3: TGTGCCAGCAGCCAGGGACAGAACAATGAGCAGTTCTTC.

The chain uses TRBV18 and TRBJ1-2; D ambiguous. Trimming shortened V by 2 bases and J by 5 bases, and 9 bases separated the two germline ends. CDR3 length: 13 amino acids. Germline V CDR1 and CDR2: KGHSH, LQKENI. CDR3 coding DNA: TGTGCCAGCTCACCAGAATCTGGGTATGGCTACACCTTC. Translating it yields CASSPESGYGYTF.

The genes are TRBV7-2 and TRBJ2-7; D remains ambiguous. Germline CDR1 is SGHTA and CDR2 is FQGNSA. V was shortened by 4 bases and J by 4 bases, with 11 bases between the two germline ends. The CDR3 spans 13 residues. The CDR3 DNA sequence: TGTGCCAGCAGCTCTCCTGGGCCGTACGAGCAGTACTTC. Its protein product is CASSSPGPYEQYF.

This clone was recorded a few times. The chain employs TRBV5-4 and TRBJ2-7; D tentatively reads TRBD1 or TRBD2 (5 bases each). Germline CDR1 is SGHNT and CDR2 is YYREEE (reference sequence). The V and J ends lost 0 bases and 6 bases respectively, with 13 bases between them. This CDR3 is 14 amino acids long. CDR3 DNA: TGTGCCAGCAGCTTGGGGGACCTTGGGGGCGAGCAGTACTTC. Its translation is CASSLGDLGGEQYF.

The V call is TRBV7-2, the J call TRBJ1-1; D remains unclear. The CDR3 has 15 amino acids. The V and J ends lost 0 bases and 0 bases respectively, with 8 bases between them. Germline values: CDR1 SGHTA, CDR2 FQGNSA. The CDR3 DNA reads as TGTGCCAGCAGCTTAGCTCGGCGGTTGAACACTGAAGCTTTCTTT. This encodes CASSLARRLNTEAFF.